Listed here are 13 T cell receptor beta chains from one sample, sequenced in a study of cytomegalovirus exposure and HLA in healthy donors. Generated by immunoSEQ multiplex PCR, the TCRdb table keeps only in-frame clones and is missing some. Seen here are about 140,000 clones, around four fifths observed once, and the top ten hold over 1.1%. The specimen was PBMCs. The receptors here all came from a woman in her thirties in good health and CMV-seronegative.

The chain couples TRBV6-5 to TRBJ1-5; weak D call: TRBD1 (6 bases). The CDR3 length is 15 residues. Trimming removed 4 bases from V and 0 bases from J, with 10 bases in between. Germline V gene sequence: CDR1 MNHEY, CDR2 SVGAGI. CDR3: CASSSDSNSNQPQHF. CDR3 nucleotides: TGTGCCAGCAGTTCGGACAGTAATAGCAATCAGCCCCAGCATTTT.

J is TRBJ1-4 and V is TRBV5-6, with D perhaps matching TRBD1 (6 bases). Germline lookup yields CDR1 SGHDT and CDR2 YYEEEE. The V and J ends lost 0 bases and 8 bases respectively, with 17 bases between them. The CDR3 is 16 amino acids. CDR3 region: CASSLGTGHRLEKLFF. The CDR3, as DNA: TGTGCCAGCAGCTTGGGGACGGGACATCGGCTAGAAAAACTGTTTTTT. Full variable domain (remainder filled in from reference TRBV5-6 and TRBJ1-4): DAGVTQSPTHLIKTRGQQVTLRCSPKSGHDTVSWYQQALGQGPQFIFQYYEEEERQRGNFPDRFSGHQFPNYSSELNVNALLLGDSALYLCASSLGTGHRLEKLFFGSGTQLSVL.

The CDR3 bases are TGTGCCAGCAGCCGTAGCGGGGGGGCGGCCGTTGGAGATACGCAGTATTTT. It is translated as CASSRSGGAAVGDTQYF. The V and J genes are TRBV7-2 and TRBJ2-3; 11 positions match TRBD2. The CDR3 sequence is 17 residues long. Trimming removed 5 bases from V and 5 bases from J; junction bases left unmatched: 12. Looked up from germline, CDR1 is SGHTA and CDR2 is FQGNSA.

The rearrangement links TRBV21-1 to TRBJ2-7; the listed D gene, TRBD1, was not tested against the DNA. TRBV21-1 is a documented pseudogene. There are 15 residues in the CDR3. The CDR3 sequence: CASSKNTGGRYEQYF. CDR3 DNA: TGTGCCAGCAGCAAAAACACAGGGGGCCGGTACGAGCAGTACTTC.

The V call is TRBV5-1, the J call TRBJ2-3; 14 nucleotides match TRBD2. Losses at the gene ends were 4 bases for V and 3 bases for J; bases not matched to a gene: 7. Germline V CDR1 and CDR2: SGHRS, YFSETQ. The CDR3 runs 17 residues. As DNA, the CDR3 is TGCGCCAGCAGCCGAACCGGACTAGCGGGGGGTACAGATACGCAGTATTTT. Translated: CASSRTGLAGGTDTQYF.

The chain employs TRBV5-1 and TRBJ1-2; possible D gene TRBD1, 6 bases. The CDR3 length is 13 residues. The ends were cut back, 0 bases at V and 4 bases at J, with 7 bases in the middle. Germline CDR1 reads SGHRS; CDR2 reads YFSETQ. The CDR3 nucleotides read TGCGCCAGCAGCTTGGCAGGGGTCTATGGCTACACCTTC. It encodes CASSLAGVYGYTF.

V usage is TRBV9 and J usage is TRBJ2-1; 10 bases align to TRBD2. V dropped 6 bases and J dropped 0; count of bases not matched to a gene: 6. Per germline, CDR1 SGDLS and CDR2 YYNGEE. The CDR3 has 16 residues. As DNA, the CDR3 is TGTGCCAGCACAAGCGGGGGGGTAAGCTCCTACAATGAGCAGTTCTTC. Translation gives CASTSGGVSSYNEQFF.

The rearrangement uses TRBV28 and TRBJ2-6, with D maybe TRBD2 (6 bases). Per the germline V gene, CDR1 is MDHEN and CDR2 is SYDVKM. This CDR3 is 15 amino acids long. V lost 6 bases to trimming and J lost 4 bases, with 13 bases between them. The DNA for the CDR3 is TGTGCCAGCAGCCCCGGAGGGTCCGGGGCCAACGTCCTGACTTTC. It encodes CASSPGGSGANVLTF.

This clone was seen just once. This sequence joins TRBV27 and TRBJ2-7; 7 bases are shared with TRBD1. The ends lost 5 bases at V and 5 bases at J; junction bases unmatched: 12. CDR3 length: 15 residues. Per germline, CDR1 MNHEY and CDR2 SMNVEV (reference sequence). The CDR3 loop is CASSTGAGGSNEQYF. CDR3 sequence (DNA): TGTGCCAGCAGTACAGGGGCTGGGGGTAGTAACGAGCAGTACTTC.

This clone has a single count. This chain uses TRBV2 with TRBJ1-1; possibly TRBD1 for D (6 bases). CDR3 size: 16 residues. Germline V CDR1 and CDR2: SNHLY, FYNNEI. Trimming cost V 4 bases and J 7 bases, with 22 bases left between them. In DNA form, the CDR3 reads TGTGCCAGCAGTGTCCGGGGACATCACACCGGGGTTGAAGCTTTCTTT. This translates into CASSVRGHHTGVEAFF.

This chain joins TRBV5-1 and TRBJ2-1; tentative D call: TRBD1 (6 bases). The CDR3 contains 15 residues. Germline V gene data show CDR1 as SGHRS and CDR2 as YFSETQ. Trimming took off 0 bases at V and 8 bases at J, with 15 bases between the two ends. CDR3 in DNA: TGCGCCAGCAGCTTGGCCCGGTTTGGGGGCGATGAGCAGTTCTTC. Its protein is CASSLARFGGDEQFF.

The CDR3 DNA follows: TGTGCCAGCAGCCCCACCGGGTTTGGGTCTAACAATGAGCAGTTCTTC. Amino acid sequence: CASSPTGFGSNNEQFF. The J gene is TRBJ2-1, the V gene TRBV5-4; unclear D gene. The germline V and J ends were trimmed by 4 bases and 5 bases, with 19 bases remaining between them. This CDR3 comprises 16 residues. Germline V gene data show CDR1 as SGHNT and CDR2 as YYREEE (reference sequence).

V and J are TRBV19 and TRBJ1-6; TRBD1 agrees at 7 bases. Per germline, CDR1 LNHDA and CDR2 SQIVND (reference sequence). The CDR3 loop spans 15 amino acids. Germline trimming cut 5 bases from V and 2 bases from J; bases unmatched to any gene: 3. This chain's CDR3 is CASSSDRAYNSPLHF. DNA of the CDR3: TGTGCCAGTAGTTCCGACAGGGCCTATAATTCACCCCTCCACTTT. Variable domain in full (rest from reference TRBV19 and TRBJ1-6): DGGITQSPKYLFRKEGQNVTLSCEQNLNHDAMYWYRQDPGQGLRLIYYSQIVNDFQKGDIAEGYSVSREKKESFPLTVTSAQKNPTAFYLCASSSDRAYNSPLHFGNGTRLTVT.